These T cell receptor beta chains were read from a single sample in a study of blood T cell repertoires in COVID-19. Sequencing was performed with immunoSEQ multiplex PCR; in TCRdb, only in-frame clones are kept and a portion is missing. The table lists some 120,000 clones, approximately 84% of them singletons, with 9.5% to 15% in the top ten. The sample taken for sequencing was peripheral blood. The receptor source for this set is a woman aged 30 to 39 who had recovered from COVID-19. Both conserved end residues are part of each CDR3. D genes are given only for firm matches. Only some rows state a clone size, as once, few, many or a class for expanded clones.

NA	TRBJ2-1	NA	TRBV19	CASMIGGEVYNEQFF	TGTGCCAGTATGATCGGGGGAGAGGTCTACAATGAGCAGTTCTTC
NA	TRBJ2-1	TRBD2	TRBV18	CASSPGLAGDNEQFF	TGTGCCAGCTCACCGGGACTAGCGGGGGACAATGAGCAGTTCTTC
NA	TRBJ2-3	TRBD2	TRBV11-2	CASSPAATSGSTDTQYF	TGTGCCAGCAGCCCCGCCGCGACTAGCGGGAGCACAGATACGCAGTATTTT
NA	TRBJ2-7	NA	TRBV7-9	CASSPPLGRGYEQYF	TGTGCCAGCAGCCCTCCGCTGGGCAGGGGCTACGAGCAGTACTTC
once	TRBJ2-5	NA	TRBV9	CASSVLGGPRETQYF	TGTGCCAGCAGCGTACTAGGGGGTCCTAGGGAGACCCAGTACTTC
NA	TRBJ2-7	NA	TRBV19	CASSATGFEQYF	TGTGCCAGTAGTGCCACAGGGTTCGAGCAGTACTTC
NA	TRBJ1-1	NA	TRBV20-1	CSARGQQAFF	TGCAGTGCTAGGGGGCAGCAAGCTTTCTTT
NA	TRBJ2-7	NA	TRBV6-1	CASSDKSDRYEQYF	TGTGCCAGCAGTGATAAATCGGACAGATACGAGCAGTACTTC
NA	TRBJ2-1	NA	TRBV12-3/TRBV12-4	CASSFRPYNEQFF	TGTGCCAGCAGTTTCAGGCCCTACAATGAGCAGTTCTTC
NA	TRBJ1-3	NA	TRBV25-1	CASSADRRNTIYF	TGTGCCAGCAGTGCTGACAGGAGAAACACCATATATTTT
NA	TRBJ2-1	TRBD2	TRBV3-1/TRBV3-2	CASSQDQFVLAANNEQFF	TGTGCCAGCAGCCAAGATCAGTTTGTACTAGCGGCCAACAATGAGCAGTTCTTC
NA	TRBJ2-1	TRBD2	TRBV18	CASSPIGLAGNEQFF	TGTGCCAGCTCACCAATTGGACTAGCCGGGAATGAGCAGTTCTTC
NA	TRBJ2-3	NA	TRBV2	CASSEERETSTDTQYF	TGTGCCAGCAGTGAAGAACGGGAGACAAGCACAGATACGCAGTATTTT
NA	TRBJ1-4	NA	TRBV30	CAWSVRDNEKLFF	TGTGCCTGGAGTGTGAGGGATAATGAAAAACTGTTTTTT
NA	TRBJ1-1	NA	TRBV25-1	CASSVGLQNTEAFF	TGTGCCAGCAGTGTGGGACTCCAGAACACTGAAGCTTTCTTT
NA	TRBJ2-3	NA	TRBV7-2	CASSLGFGDTQYF	TGTGCCAGCAGCTTAGGGTTTGGCGATACGCAGTATTTT
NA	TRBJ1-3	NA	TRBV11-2	CASSAGPGNTIYF	TGTGCCAGCAGCGCGGGGCCTGGAAACACCATATATTTT
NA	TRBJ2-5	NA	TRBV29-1	CSVHPTGTWETQYF	TGCAGCGTCCATCCGACAGGGACTTGGGAGACCCAGTACTTC